The table lists the clone carrying this TCR beta chain with a few counts. The antigen is undetermined. The germline V gene encodes CDR1 LGHDT and CDR2 YNNKEL (reference sequence). This CDR3 has 18 amino acids. Trimming removed 0 bases from V and 1 base from J; junction bases left unmatched: 11. The data were obtained in a study of T-cell memory formation after mild COVID-19. Study at large: For the most part, TCR clusters were specific to one donor.

TCRalpha and TCRbeta libraries used 5'RACE with constant-segment primers and UMIs. MiXCR, run by TCRdb on the 5' RACE reads, gives a single entry per CDR3 protein. This sample carries a few hundred thousand distinct CDR3 sequences, around 30% of them seen once, and the ten largest clones take more than 9.5%. General observations from the study: The appearance of some responding clones in pre-infection memory suggested that cross-reactive memory joined.

Specimen: PBMCs or a T cell subset sorted from them (not recorded which). The clonotype was recovered from an adult woman who had mild COVID-19 (a few samples of this study predate the infection). Cell type and time point are not known. The rearrangement uses TRBV3-1 and TRBJ1-2; 7 nucleotides line up with TRBD1. CDR3 residues: CASSQEVVTGRYNYGYTF. The CDR3, as DNA: TGTGCCAGCAGCCAAGAAGTCGTGACAGGGCGGTATAACTATGGCTACACCTTC.